These 32 T cell receptor beta chains were all obtained from the same sample, sequenced in a study of blood T cell repertoires in COVID-19. Here immunoSEQ multiplex PCR was the method, and the copy in TCRdb shows in-frame clones only, minus some. Among 250,000 to 350,000 clones listed, under 90% were seen once. The source material was peripheral blood. The receptors come from a woman aged 40 to 50 who had recovered from COVID-19.

Remarks on this clone: The identical CDR3 is also encoded by other nucleotide sequences in the sample. The chain recombines TRBV3-1 (or the pseudogene TRBV3-2) with TRBJ2-7; the D is unclear. In germline, CDR1 is LGHDT, CDR2 YNNKEL (reference sequence). The CDR3 spans 11 residues. The germline V and J ends were trimmed by 3 bases and 4 bases, with 4 bases remaining between them. In DNA form, the CDR3 reads TGTGCCAGCAGCCAGGCTTACGAGCAGTACTTC. Encoded protein: CASSQAYEQYF.

The chain joins TRBV4-1 to TRBJ2-7; TRBD1 agrees at 12 bases. After removal of 1 base from V and 4 bases from J, the junction contained 5 bases not matched to a gene. This CDR3 has 16 residues. CDR1 is MGHRA and CDR2 is YSYEKL in the germline V gene. This chain's CDR3 is CASSQVPGQGAYEQYF. CDR3 sequence (DNA): TGCGCCAGCAGCCAAGTCCCGGGACAGGGGGCGTACGAGCAGTACTTC.

This clone was counted a single time. The rearrangement joins TRBV19 to TRBJ2-1, with 12 bases that match TRBD2. The J segment lost 0 bases and the V segment lost 4 bases, leaving 7 bases of the junction unmatched. Germline-derived CDR1 and CDR2 are LNHDA and SQIVND (reference sequence). CDR3 size: 18 residues. The CDR3 bases are TGTGCCAGTAGTAGGGGGTTGACTAGCGGGAGCTCCTACAATGAGCAGTTCTTC. It encodes CASSRGLTSGSSYNEQFF.

The J gene is TRBJ2-2, the V gene TRBV10-2; TRBD1 matches at 10 bases. Germline-derived CDR1 and CDR2 are WSHSY and SAAADI. The V gene end was trimmed by 8 bases and the J gene end by 4 bases; junction bases not matched to a gene: 7. The CDR3 has 15 amino acids. The CDR3, as DNA: TGCGCCAGCTCCCGACAGGGGGCGGGCACCGGGGAGCTGTTTTTT. Protein: CASSRQGAGTGELFF.

This chain joins TRBV7-2 and TRBJ2-1; 7 positions agree with TRBD1. This CDR3 has 15 amino acids. The junction had 2 bases not matched to a gene; V was cut back by 1 base and J by 2 bases. Germline CDR1 and CDR2: SGHTA and FQGNSA. The CDR3 protein is CASSLGGQPYNEQFF. DNA of the CDR3: TGTGCCAGCAGCTTAGGGGGACAGCCCTACAATGAGCAGTTCTTC.

The rearrangement links TRBV2 to TRBJ1-1, with a possible D match to TRBD1 (5 bases). Between the trimmed V and J ends, which lost 7 bases and 6 bases, there was a span of 12 bases. CDR1 and CDR2 from the germline V gene are SNHLY and FYNNEI. The CDR3 is 12 amino acids. The DNA of the CDR3 is TGTGCCAGCACTAGGGACTTGGCTGAAGCTTTCTTT. Amino acid sequence: CASTRDLAEAFF. The full variable domain, rest sourced from reference TRBV2 and TRBJ1-1, is EPEVTQTPSHQVTQMGQEVILRCVPISNHLYFYWYRQILGQKVEFLVSFYNNEISEKSEIFDDQFSVERPDGSNFTLKIRSTKLEDSAMYFCASTRDLAEAFFGQGTRLTVV.

This clone came up once. J is TRBJ2-7 and V is TRBV5-4; the match to TRBD1 covers 8 bases. CDR1 and CDR2 (germline): SGHNT, YYREEE (reference sequence). The V and J ends lost 6 bases and 0 bases, in that order; junction bases with no gene match: 5. This CDR3 contains 14 residues. The CDR3 DNA is TGTGCCAGCACCTATGGACAGGGCTCCTACGAGCAGTACTTC. This codes for CASTYGQGSYEQYF.

The genes are TRBV30 and TRBJ2-4; TRBD1 is a possible D gene (5 bases). Trimming pared 0 bases from V and 1 base from J, leaving 16 bases between. CDR1 and CDR2 (germline): GTSNPN, SVGIG (reference sequence). The CDR3 totals 17 residues. CDR3 sequence: CAWSVVRTTLAKNIQYF. CDR3 in DNA: TGTGCCTGGAGTGTAGTGCGGACAACCCTCGCCAAAAACATTCAGTACTTC.

The gene calls are TRBV5-5 and TRBJ2-2; D not resolved. The germline CDR1 and CDR2 sequences are SGHKS and YYEKEE (reference sequence). The CDR3 is 15 residues long. The V end was cut by 0 bases, the J end by 1 base, with 7 bases between. CDR3 loop: CASSLGSGNTGELFF. CDR3 sequence (DNA): TGTGCCAGCAGCTTGGGCTCGGGGAACACCGGGGAGCTGTTTTTT.

The chain has TRBV7-7 and TRBJ2-5; 12 bases line up with TRBD1. After removal of 5 bases from V and 5 bases from J, the junction contained 6 bases not matched to a gene. Germline CDR1 SSHAT, CDR2 FNYEAQ (reference sequence). The CDR3 runs 15 residues. CDR3 sequence: CASSLGTGGRETQYF. Here the CDR3 DNA reads TGTGCCAGCAGCCTTGGGACAGGGGGCCGTGAGACCCAGTACTTC.

The chain recombines TRBV5-1 with TRBJ2-2; D possibly corresponds to TRBD1 (5 bases). The V gene's germline CDR1 is SGHRS and CDR2 YFSETQ. This CDR3 contains 15 residues. The V and J ends lost 3 bases and 5 bases respectively, with 14 bases between them. The CDR3 loop is CASSYLGADTGELFF. CDR3 DNA: TGCGCCAGCAGCTACTTAGGGGCTGATACCGGGGAGCTGTTTTTT.

The gene calls are TRBV24-1 and TRBJ1-4; D perhaps matches TRBD1 (5 bases). Germline V gene sequence: CDR1 KGHDR, CDR2 SFDVKD. The CDR3 runs to 16 residues. Trimming shortened V by 4 bases and J by 0 bases, and 11 bases separated the two germline ends. In DNA form, the CDR3 reads TGTGCCACCAGTGAGGGCAGGGCCGCAACTAATGAAAAACTGTTTTTT. Translation: CATSEGRAATNEKLFF.

The chain combines TRBV28 with TRBJ2-7; TRBD1 aligns across 7 bases. V shed 1 base, J shed 4 bases, and the junction held 4 bases outside the gene matches. The CDR3 extends over 14 amino acids. Germline values: CDR1 MDHEN, CDR2 SYDVKM. The CDR3 loop reads CASSLYGQAYEQYF. The CDR3 nucleotides read TGTGCCAGCAGTTTATACGGACAGGCTTACGAGCAGTACTTC. The full variable domain, its missing parts supplied by reference TRBV28 and TRBJ2-7, is DVKVTQSSRYLVKRTGEKVFLECVQDMDHENMFWYRQDPGLGLRLIYFSYDVKMKEKGDIPEGYSVSREKKERFSLILESASTNQTSMYLCASSLYGQAYEQYFGPGTRLTVT.

The V gene is TRBV5-1, the J gene TRBJ2-5; D gene ambiguous. Deletions cut 3 bases from V and 7 bases from J, with 13 bases between. The germline gives CDR1 SGHRS, CDR2 YFSETQ. The CDR3 covers 13 residues. CDR3 sequence: CASSSPPYGTQYF. Written as DNA, the CDR3 is TGCGCCAGCAGCTCCCCCCCCTACGGGACCCAGTACTTC.

The chain is built from TRBV11-2 and TRBJ2-7; 12 bases line up with TRBD2. The junction had 11 bases not matched to a gene; V was cut back by 0 bases and J by 2 bases. This CDR3 contains 19 residues. The V gene's germline CDR1 is SGHAT and CDR2 FQNNGV. The CDR3 reads CASSLDRSFLAGGPYEQYF. CDR3 nucleotides: TGTGCCAGCAGCTTAGATCGATCTTTCCTAGCGGGAGGGCCCTACGAGCAGTACTTC. The whole variable domain, filled in from reference TRBV11-2 and TRBJ2-7, reads EAGVAQSPRYKIIEKRQSVAFWCNPISGHATLYWYQQILGQGPKLLIQFQNNGVVDDSQLPKDRFSAERLKGVDSTLKIQPAKLEDSAVYLCASSLDRSFLAGGPYEQYFGPGTRLTVT.

The sample holds one count of this clone. V and J are TRBV7-9 and TRBJ2-3; 8 nucleotides line up with TRBD2. J was trimmed by 4 bases and V by 10 bases; bases with no gene match: 16. Germline CDR1 reads SEHNR; CDR2 reads FQNEAQ (reference sequence). The CDR3 length is 16 residues. The CDR3 DNA sequence: TGTGCCACCAAAATGAGCGGGAGTTCCCCCCCAGATACGCAGTATTTT. It translates to CATKMSGSSPPDTQYF.

The chain joins TRBV5-1 to TRBJ2-1; TRBD2 matches 11 bases. Germline V lookup: CDR1 SGHRS, CDR2 YFSETQ. Trimming at V came to 0 bases and at J to 9 bases, leaving 8 bases not matched to a gene. The CDR3 sequence is 16 residues long. The CDR3 reads CASSLETSGKVLEQFF. CDR3 nucleotides: TGCGCCAGCAGCTTGGAGACTAGCGGGAAGGTTCTTGAGCAGTTCTTC. Supplemented by reference TRBV5-1 and TRBJ2-1, the full variable domain reads KAGVTQTPRYLIKTRGQQVTLSCSPISGHRSVSWYQQTPGQGLQFLFEYFSETQRNKGNFPGRFSGRQFSNSRSEMNVSTLELGDSALYLCASSLETSGKVLEQFFGPGTRLTVL.

The gene calls are TRBV28 and TRBJ2-7, with D possibly TRBD1 on 6 matching bases. Per germline, CDR1 MDHEN and CDR2 SYDVKM. The CDR3 runs to 15 residues. The ends were cut back, 1 base at V and 2 bases at J, with 12 bases in the middle. CDR3 sequence reads: CASSLSQGSPYEQYF. CDR3 sequence (DNA): TGTGCCAGCAGTTTATCACAGGGTTCACCCTACGAGCAGTACTTC.

In its sample, this clone was seen once. The chain joins TRBV5-5 to TRBJ2-2; 9 nucleotides match TRBD2. Trimming at V came to 4 bases and at J to 6 bases, leaving 7 bases not matched to a gene. Germline values: CDR1 SGHKS, CDR2 YYEKEE (reference sequence). This CDR3 contains 15 residues. For the CDR3, the DNA is TGTGCCAGCAGCCTAACTAGCGGGCGGCCCGGGGAGCTGTTTTTT. Translated, it gives CASSLTSGRPGELFF. The full variable domain, in which reference TRBV5-5 and TRBJ2-2 provide the parts outside the CDR3, is DAGVTQSPTHLIKTRGQQVTLRCSPISGHKSVSWYQQVLGQGPQFIFQYYEKEERGRGNFPDRFSARQFPNYSSELNVNALLLGDSALYLCASSLTSGRPGELFFGEGSRLTVL.

The chain employs TRBV27 and TRBJ2-3; the match to TRBD2 covers 14 bases. CDR1 MNHEY and CDR2 SMNVEV come from the germline V gene (reference sequence). Trimming cost V 8 bases and J 6 bases; bases outside gene matches: 10. This CDR3 contains 16 residues. CDR3 DNA sequence: TGTGCCAGCCGTCCGCCGGGACTAGCGGGAGCGGATACGCAGTATTTT. This codes for CASRPPGLAGADTQYF.

The chain joins TRBV6-1 to TRBJ2-5; the match to TRBD1 covers 7 bases. Looked up from germline, CDR1 is MNHNS and CDR2 is SASEGT. V shed 1 base, J shed 4 bases, and the junction held 6 bases outside the gene matches. The length of the CDR3 is 15 residues. DNA for the CDR3: TGTGCCAGCAGTGAAGGCAGGGGGACCGTAGAGACCCAGTACTTC. Translating it yields CASSEGRGTVETQYF.

The chain recombines TRBV20-1 with TRBJ2-2; D might be TRBD2 (5 bases). Trimming left V 3 bases short and J 1 base short, with 12 bases between. The CDR3 has 15 residues. CDR1 DFQATT and CDR2 SNEGSKA come from the germline V gene (reference sequence). In DNA, the CDR3 is TGCAGTGCTAGTCTGTCCGGGGAGAACACCGGGGAGCTGTTTTTT. Translating it yields CSASLSGENTGELFF.

The chain is built from TRBV24-1 and TRBJ2-5; the match to TRBD2 covers 10 bases. The CDR3 contains 17 residues. Germline CDR1 is KGHDR and CDR2 is SFDVKD. V shed 3 bases and J 7 bases; nucleotides not matched to a gene: 13. The CDR3 DNA reads TGTGCCACCAGTGATCCTAAAGCGGGAGGGCCTCGTGGGACCCAGTACTTC. Amino acid sequence: CATSDPKAGGPRGTQYF.

This clone came up a few times. The chain joins TRBV7-9 to TRBJ2-2; the match to TRBD1 covers 8 bases. The germline CDR1 and CDR2 sequences are SEHNR and FQNEAQ (reference sequence). Trimming at V came to 6 bases and at J to 1 base, leaving 13 bases not matched to a gene. This CDR3 comprises 18 residues. CDR3 in amino acids: CASSSGTGPYVNTGELFF. DNA for the CDR3: TGTGCCAGCAGTTCCGGGACAGGTCCCTACGTGAACACCGGGGAGCTGTTTTTT.

V gene TRBV10-3 combines with J gene TRBJ1-5, with D tentatively TRBD1 (6 bases). V dropped 11 bases and J dropped 3 bases, with 8 bases sitting between them. This CDR3 is 11 amino acids long. Germline CDR1 and CDR2: ENHRY and SYGVKD. CDR3 nucleotide sequence: TGTGCCTCAGGGGCCAATCAGCCCCAGCATTTT. Translation gives CASGANQPQHF.

The chain combines TRBV7-7 with TRBJ2-1; TRBD2 matches 8 bases. The CDR3 consists of 15 residues. V trimming: 1 base; J trimming: 8 bases; junction bases outside the gene matches: 7. The V gene's germline CDR1 is SSHAT and CDR2 FNYEAQ (reference sequence). CDR3 sequence (DNA): TGTGCCAGCAGCTTAGGGACGGGAGGGTCACATGAGCAGTTCTTC. Translated, it gives CASSLGTGGSHEQFF.

The chain employs TRBV9 and TRBJ2-5; 8 nucleotides match TRBD2. The CDR3 is 12 amino acids. The V and J ends lost 5 bases and 14 bases, in that order; junction bases with no gene match: 11. CDR1 SGDLS and CDR2 YYNGEE come from the germline V gene. The CDR3 nucleotides are TGTGCCAGCAGGTCCCCCGGGACTAGACTTTACTTC. This translates into CASRSPGTRLYF.

The chain joins TRBV10-3 to TRBJ2-7, with 15 positions matching TRBD2. The V gene end was trimmed by 7 bases and the J gene end by 6 bases; junction bases not matched to a gene: 7. The length of the CDR3 is 15 residues. CDR1 ENHRY and CDR2 SYGVKD come from the germline V gene. The CDR3 DNA sequence: TGTGCCATCACCCGGACTAGCGGGAGGGTCGGCGAGCAGTACTTC. It is translated as CAITRTSGRVGEQYF.

This chain joins TRBV27 and TRBJ2-3; D might be TRBD2 (5 bases). V was cut by 0 bases and J by 4 bases, with 11 bases left in between. In germline, CDR1 is MNHEY, CDR2 SMNVEV (reference sequence). This CDR3 spans 15 amino acids. The CDR3 reads CASSLSPLSADTQYF. In DNA form, the CDR3 reads TGTGCCAGCAGTTTATCACCCCTTAGCGCAGATACGCAGTATTTT.

This clone occurred a few times. The chain uses TRBV18 and TRBJ1-5; D might be TRBD1 (6 bases). Germline values: CDR1 KGHSH, CDR2 LQKENI. With 2 bases removed from V and 6 bases from J, the gap between germline ends came to 11 bases. The CDR3 totals 14 residues. The CDR3 reads CASSPGGAAQPQHF. The CDR3 region has the DNA TGTGCCAGCTCACCAGGGGGCGCGGCTCAGCCCCAGCATTTT.

V and J are TRBV30 and TRBJ1-5; 9 positions match TRBD1. J lost 7 bases, V lost 2 bases, and 9 bases had no gene match. The CDR3 extends over 15 amino acids. Looked up from germline, CDR1 is GTSNPN and CDR2 is SVGIG (reference sequence). DNA of the CDR3: TGTGCCTGGAGTCCCGGGACAGGGTTCAGGCAGCCCCAGCATTTT. Amino acids: CAWSPGTGFRQPQHF.

J is TRBJ2-1 and V is TRBV20-1; TRBD2 matches at 7 bases. This CDR3 is built from 12 residues. Germline V gene data show CDR1 as DFQATT and CDR2 as SNEGSKA (reference sequence). J lost 9 bases, V lost 3 bases, and 5 bases had no gene match. The CDR3 region is CSASLWGGEQFF. The CDR3 coding sequence is TGCAGTGCTAGTCTCTGGGGGGGTGAGCAGTTCTTC.